Below are 3 T cell receptor beta chains sequenced from a single sample in a study of T-cell reconstitution after alpha-beta-depleted transplantation in children. Unique molecular identifiers were incorporated during preparation of the TCRbeta library. TCRdb reprocessed the PCR reads via MiXCR and lists one record per CDR3 protein. This table has roughly 670,000 distinct CDR3 sequences, roughly 13% appearing once. This material consisted of PBMCs, taken before TCRalphabeta/CD19-depleted stem cell transplant. These receptor sequences come from a girl aged 2 to 9 with congenital amegakaryocytic thrombocytopenia, due to receive a stem cell transplant.

This clonotype was counted at least ten times. The rearrangement joins TRBV12-3 or TRBV12-4 to TRBJ1-6; 7 nucleotides align to TRBD1. The V segment lost 4 bases and the J segment 8 bases; nucleotides outside the gene matches: 5. The CDR3 extends over 14 amino acids. The CDR3 is CASSYAGGDSPLHF. The CDR3, as DNA: TGTGCCAGCAGTTATGCAGGGGGGGATTCACCCCTCCACTTT.

V usage is TRBV2 and J usage is TRBJ2-2; D call uncertain. This CDR3 is built from 14 residues. Germline CDR1 and CDR2: SNHLY and FYNNEI. Deletions cut 6 bases from V and 3 bases from J, with 11 bases between. CDR3 region: CASRILVYTGELFF. The CDR3 DNA follows: TGTGCCAGCAGGATTCTAGTTTACACCGGGGAGCTGTTTTTT.

This clonotype appeared many times. This chain joins TRBV5-1 and TRBJ2-3; D gene uncertain. Trimming removed 0 bases from V and 5 bases from J, with 19 bases in between. CDR1 SGHRS and CDR2 YFSETQ come from the germline V gene. The CDR3 loop spans 17 amino acids. Written as DNA, the CDR3 is TGCGCCAGCAGCTTGGGTTGGGATCTGGAACTGCAAGATACGCAGTATTTT. Protein product: CASSLGWDLELQDTQYF. The complete variable domain, with remaining parts taken from reference TRBV5-1 and TRBJ2-3, reads KAGVTQTPRYLIKTRGQQVTLSCSPISGHRSVSWYQQTPGQGLQFLFEYFSETQRNKGNFPGRFSGRQFSNSRSEMNVSTLELGDSALYLCASSLGWDLELQDTQYFGPGTRLTVL.